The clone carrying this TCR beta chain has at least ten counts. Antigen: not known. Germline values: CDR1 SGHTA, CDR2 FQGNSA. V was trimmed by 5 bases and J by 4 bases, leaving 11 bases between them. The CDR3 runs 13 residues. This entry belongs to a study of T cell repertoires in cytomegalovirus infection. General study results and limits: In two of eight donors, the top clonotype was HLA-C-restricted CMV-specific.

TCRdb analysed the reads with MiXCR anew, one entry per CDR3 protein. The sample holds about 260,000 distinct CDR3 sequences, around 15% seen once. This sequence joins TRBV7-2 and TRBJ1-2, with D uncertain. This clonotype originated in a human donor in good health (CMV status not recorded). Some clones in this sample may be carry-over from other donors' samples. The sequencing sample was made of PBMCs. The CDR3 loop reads CASSLNGLYGYTF. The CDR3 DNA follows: TGTGCCAGCAGCCTCAACGGACTCTATGGCTACACCTTC.